The 17 T cell receptor beta chains below were found in one sample sequenced in a study of OX40 agonist ivuxolimab in advanced cancers. The table came from immunoSEQ multiplex PCR; TCRdb's copy has only in-frame clones and leaves some out. The sample holds approximately 13,000 clones; roughly 82% are singletons and the top ten take around 44%. Here the sequenced sample was CD4+ or CD8+ T cells sorted from blood, taken in a trial of the OX40 agonist ivuxolimab. These receptors all stem from an adult with an advanced solid tumor such as melanoma, head and neck, liver or kidney cancer.

The chain couples TRBV6-4 to TRBJ2-2; TRBD1 is a possible D gene (6 bases). The CDR3 has 15 amino acids. Trimming removed 4 bases from V and 3 bases from J, with 12 bases in between. Germline CDR1 reads MRHNA; CDR2 reads SNTAGT. The CDR3 region has the DNA TGTGCCAGCAGTGCCAGAGGGGGACACACCGGGGAGCTGTTTTTT. As protein: CASSARGGHTGELFF.

The V and J genes are TRBV6-5 and TRBJ1-5; a weak D match, TRBD1 (6 bases). The CDR3 is 13 residues long. V was clipped by 8 bases and J by 3 bases, with 11 bases between them. Germline V gene data show CDR1 as MNHEY and CDR2 as SVGAGI. The CDR3 nucleotides are TGTGCCAGCCTCAGGGGCTCCAATCAGCCCCAGCATTTT. It encodes CASLRGSNQPQHF.

V usage is TRBV4-2 and J usage is TRBJ1-1, with no clear D. CDR3 length: 13 residues. V was clipped by 1 base and J by 7 bases, with 10 bases between them. The germline V gene encodes CDR1 LGHNA and CDR2 YNFKEQ. The CDR3 sequence: CASSQGAQVEAFF. DNA for the CDR3: TGTGCCAGCAGCCAAGGGGCGCAGGTTGAAGCTTTCTTT.

This clone came up once. J is TRBJ2-7 and V is TRBV7-9; D ambiguous. This CDR3 has 11 residues. The germline V gene has CDR1 SEHNR and CDR2 FQNEAQ (reference sequence). V was cut by 2 bases and J by 6 bases, with 5 bases left in between. The CDR3 nucleotides read TGTGCCAGCAGCTTAAATATCGAGCAGTACTTC. Protein sequence: CASSLNIEQYF.

The chain joins TRBV30 to TRBJ1-5, with TRBD1 identical over 9 bases. Germline CDR1 is GTSNPN and CDR2 is SVGIG (reference sequence). J lost 7 bases, V lost 5 bases, and 9 bases had no gene match. This CDR3 is built from 14 residues. CDR3 protein: CAWRRTGGHQPQHF. The CDR3 bases are TGTGCCTGGCGGCGCACAGGGGGCCACCAGCCCCAGCATTTT.

In this sample, this clone turned up a few times. V and J are TRBV13 and TRBJ1-1; a weak D match, TRBD1 (6 bases). The germline V and J ends were trimmed by 2 bases and 5 bases, with 15 bases remaining between them. In germline, CDR1 is PRHDT, CDR2 FYEKMQ (reference sequence). The CDR3 spans 15 residues. CDR3 nucleotide sequence: TGTGCCAGCAGCTTAAATGAGGGGGTAAGAACTGAAGCTTTCTTT. Encoded protein: CASSLNEGVRTEAFF. Filled out from reference TRBV13 and TRBJ1-1, the complete variable domain reads AAGVIQSPRHLIKEKRETATLKCYPIPRHDTVYWYQQGPGQDPQFLISFYEKMQSDKGSIPDRFSAQQFSDYHSELNMSSLELGDSALYFCASSLNEGVRTEAFFGQGTRLTVV.

The chain has TRBV6-6 and TRBJ1-1, with a tentative D call TRBD1 (5 bases). The V gene lost 6 bases and the J gene lost 7 bases, with 12 bases spanning the gap. CDR1 MNHNY and CDR2 SVGAGI come from the germline V gene (reference sequence). This CDR3 contains 12 residues. The CDR3 loop reads CASREGLIEAFF. CDR3 coding DNA: TGTGCCAGCAGAGAGGGACTTATTGAAGCTTTCTTT.

The chain links TRBV10-1 to TRBJ1-5; unclear D gene. V was shortened by 7 bases and J by 1 base, with 11 bases between the two germline ends. Germline CDR1 WNHNN, CDR2 SYGVQD (reference sequence). The CDR3 contains 14 residues. CDR3 loop: CASTGGVSNQPQHF. DNA of the CDR3: TGCGCCAGCACGGGTGGGGTGAGCAATCAGCCCCAGCATTTT.

This clone was seen at least ten times. V gene TRBV6-5 combines with J gene TRBJ2-1; D perhaps matches TRBD1 (5 bases). The V end lost 0 bases, the J end lost 3 bases, and 9 bases lay between the germline ends. The CDR3 length is 15 residues. Germline V gene lookup returns CDR1 MNHEY and CDR2 SVGAGI. The CDR3 nucleotides are TGTGCCAGCAGTTACTCCGCAGGGTTCTACAATGAGCAGTTCTTC. Its protein product is CASSYSAGFYNEQFF.

The V and J genes are TRBV19 and TRBJ2-2; D might be TRBD2 (7 bases). Deletions cut 5 bases from V and 2 bases from J, with 15 bases between. The CDR3 spans 16 residues. CDR1 and CDR2 (germline): LNHDA, SQIVND (reference sequence). CDR3 in DNA: TGTGCCAGTAGTCGGGGGCGGGAGTTAAACACCGGGGAGCTGTTTTTT. It is translated as CASSRGRELNTGELFF.

The chain couples TRBV19 to TRBJ1-2; D uncertain. Germline V gene sequence: CDR1 LNHDA, CDR2 SQIVND (reference sequence). Deletions cut 2 bases from V and 2 bases from J, with 9 bases between. CDR3 length: 14 amino acids. The CDR3 coding sequence is TGTGCCAGTAGTATAAATACGGAGAACTATGGCTACACCTTC. Translating gives CASSINTENYGYTF.

This chain's CDR3 is CASRRRGPADEQYF. The CDR3, as DNA: TGTGCCAGCAGACGGAGGGGCCCCGCTGACGAGCAGTACTTC. V and J are TRBV28 and TRBJ2-7, with D maybe TRBD2 (6 bases). Per the germline V gene, CDR1 is MDHEN and CDR2 is SYDVKM. The CDR3 has 14 amino acids. The V end was cut by 6 bases, the J end by 5 bases, with 17 bases between. The full variable domain, rest sourced from reference TRBV28 and TRBJ2-7, is DVKVTQSSRYLVKRTGEKVFLECVQDMDHENMFWYRQDPGLGLRLIYFSYDVKMKEKGDIPEGYSVSREKKERFSLILESASTNQTSMYLCASRRRGPADEQYFGPGTRLTVT.

The chain links TRBV28 to TRBJ1-3, with D unclear. Trimming pared 7 bases from V and 0 bases from J, leaving 7 bases between. From germline, CDR1 is MDHEN and CDR2 SYDVKM. There are 13 residues in the CDR3. CDR3 nucleotide sequence: TGTGCCAGCACTCAGATCTCTGGAAACACCATATATTTT. Protein: CASTQISGNTIYF.

The rearrangement uses TRBV2 and TRBJ1-1; D gene uncertain. This CDR3 comprises 15 residues. V was pared by 2 bases and J by 4 bases, with 14 bases between. Germline V gene sequence: CDR1 SNHLY, CDR2 FYNNEI. The CDR3 reads CASSELADLGTEAFF. DNA of the CDR3: TGTGCCAGCAGTGAATTGGCGGATCTGGGCACTGAAGCTTTCTTT.

This rearrangement joins TRBV7-9 to TRBJ2-7, with D possibly being TRBD1 (6 bases). The CDR3 covers 15 residues. Germline-derived CDR1 and CDR2 are SEHNR and FQNEAQ (reference sequence). Trimming removed 4 bases at V and 2 bases at J, with 15 bases between. The CDR3 nucleotides are TGTGCCAGCAGCTCTTCCGGACAGCAGACCTACGAGCAGTACTTC. This encodes CASSSSGQQTYEQYF.

The V gene is TRBV27, the J gene TRBJ2-7; D ambiguous. The germline V gene encodes CDR1 MNHEY and CDR2 SMNVEV (reference sequence). Trimming removed 4 bases from V and 2 bases from J, with 9 bases in between. There are 13 residues in the CDR3. The CDR3: CASSSQETYEQYF. CDR3 nucleotides: TGTGCCAGCAGTTCCCAGGAAACCTACGAGCAGTACTTC.

This clone has at least ten counts. The chain couples TRBV6-4 to TRBJ2-3, with 9 bases matching TRBD2. The CDR3 sequence is 15 residues long. CDR1 is MRHNA and CDR2 is SNTAGT in the germline V gene. Trimming removed 2 bases from V and 3 bases from J; junction bases left unmatched: 3. CDR3 DNA sequence: TGTGCCAGCAGTGACGGCGCGGGGGGGACAGATACGCAGTATTTT. Its translation: CASSDGAGGTDTQYF.